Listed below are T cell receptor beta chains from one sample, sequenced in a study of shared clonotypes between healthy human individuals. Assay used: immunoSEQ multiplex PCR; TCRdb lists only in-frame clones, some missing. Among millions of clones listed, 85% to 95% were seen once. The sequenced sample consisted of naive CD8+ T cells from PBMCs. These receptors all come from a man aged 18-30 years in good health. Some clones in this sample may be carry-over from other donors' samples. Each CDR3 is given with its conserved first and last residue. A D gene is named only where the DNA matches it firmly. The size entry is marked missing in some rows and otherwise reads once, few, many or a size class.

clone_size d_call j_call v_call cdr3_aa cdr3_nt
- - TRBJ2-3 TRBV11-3 CASSLTTRRTQYF TGTGCCAGCAGCTTAACAACCCGGAGGACGCAGTATTTT
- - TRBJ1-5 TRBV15 CATSRDLLGSSYSNQPQHF TGTGCCACCAGCAGAGATCTCTTGGGCAGTAGCTATAGCAATCAGCCCCAGCATTTT
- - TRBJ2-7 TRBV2 CASNGGPMYEQYF TGTGCCAGTAATGGGGGGCCAATGTACGAGCAGTACTTC
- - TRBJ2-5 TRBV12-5 CASGPDRETQYF TGTGCTAGTGGTCCCGACAGGGAGACCCAGTACTTC
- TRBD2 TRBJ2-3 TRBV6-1 CASSERLAGEGTDTQYF TGTGCCAGCAGTGAGAGACTAGCGGGAGAAGGCACAGATACGCAGTATTTT
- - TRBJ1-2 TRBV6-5 CASSHSGFYTF TGTGCCAGCAGTCACTCCGGCTTCTACACCTTC
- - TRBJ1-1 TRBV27 CASSLRQAGPEAFF TGTGCCAGCAGTTTAAGACAGGCCGGGCCTGAAGCTTTCTTT
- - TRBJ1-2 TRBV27 CASSLTVGSGGYTF TGTGCCAGCAGTTTAACGGTAGGGTCAGGCGGCTACACCTTC
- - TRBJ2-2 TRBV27 CASSYSRDPGELFF TGTGCCAGCAGTTATTCCAGGGATCCCGGGGAGCTGTTTTTT
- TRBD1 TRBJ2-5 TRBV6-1 CASSESVDRGETQYF TGTGCCAGCAGTGAATCTGTGGACAGGGGGGAGACCCAGTACTTC
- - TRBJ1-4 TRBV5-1 CASSLAQDVATNEKLFF TGCGCCAGCAGCTTGGCCCAGGACGTTGCAACTAATGAAAAACTGTTTTTT
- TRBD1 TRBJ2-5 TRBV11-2 CASSIPGQGPQETQYF TGTGCCAGCAGCATACCAGGACAGGGTCCCCAAGAGACCCAGTACTTC
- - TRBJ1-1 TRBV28 CASIQTENTEAFF TGTGCCAGCATCCAAACAGAGAACACTGAAGCTTTCTTT
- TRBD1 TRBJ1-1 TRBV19 CASIFFGTGGLGTEAFF TGTGCCAGTATTTTTTTCGGGACAGGGGGCTTGGGCACTGAAGCTTTCTTT
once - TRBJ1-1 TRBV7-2 CASSPVGARTEAFF TGTGCCAGCAGCCCAGTTGGGGCGCGGACTGAAGCTTTCTTT